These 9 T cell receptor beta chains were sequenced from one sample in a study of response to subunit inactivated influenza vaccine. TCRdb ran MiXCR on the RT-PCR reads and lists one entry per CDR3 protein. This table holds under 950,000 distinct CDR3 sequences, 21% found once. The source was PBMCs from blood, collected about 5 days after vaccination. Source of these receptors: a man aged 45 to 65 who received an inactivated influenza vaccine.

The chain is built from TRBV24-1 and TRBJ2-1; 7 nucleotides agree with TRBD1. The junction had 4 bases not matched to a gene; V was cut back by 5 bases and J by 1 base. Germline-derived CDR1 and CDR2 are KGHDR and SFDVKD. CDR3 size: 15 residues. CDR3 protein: CATSVTGASYNEQFF. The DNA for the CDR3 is TGTGCCACCAGTGTCACAGGGGCTTCCTACAATGAGCAGTTCTTC.

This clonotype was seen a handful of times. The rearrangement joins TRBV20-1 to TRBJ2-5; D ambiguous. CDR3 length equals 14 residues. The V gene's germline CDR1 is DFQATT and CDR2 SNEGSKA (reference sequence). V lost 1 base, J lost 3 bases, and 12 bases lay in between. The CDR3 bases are TGCAGTGCTAGAGTCAGAGGCCGGGAAGAGACCCAGTACTTC. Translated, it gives CSARVRGREETQYF.

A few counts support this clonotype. For the CDR3, the DNA is TGTGCCACCGGCGGGGCGGCTGGGGATACGCAGTATTTT. Translation gives CATGGAAGDTQYF. This chain connects TRBV10-3 to TRBJ2-3, with a possible D match to TRBD2 (6 bases). CDR1 ENHRY and CDR2 SYGVKD come from the germline V gene. This CDR3 is built from 13 residues. V was clipped by 10 bases and J by 6 bases, with 17 bases between them.

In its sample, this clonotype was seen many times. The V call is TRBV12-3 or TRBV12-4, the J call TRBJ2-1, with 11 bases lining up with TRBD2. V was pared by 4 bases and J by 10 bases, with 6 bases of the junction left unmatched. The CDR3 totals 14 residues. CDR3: CASSSTSGGGEQFF. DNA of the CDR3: TGTGCCAGCAGTTCTACTAGCGGGGGCGGAGAGCAGTTCTTC.

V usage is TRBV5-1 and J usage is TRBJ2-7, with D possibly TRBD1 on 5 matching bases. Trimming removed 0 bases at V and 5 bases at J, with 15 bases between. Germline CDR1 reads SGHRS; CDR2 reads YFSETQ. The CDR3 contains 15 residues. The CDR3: CASSLGQLPWHEQYF. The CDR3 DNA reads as TGCGCCAGCAGCTTGGGACAGCTTCCGTGGCACGAGCAGTACTTC. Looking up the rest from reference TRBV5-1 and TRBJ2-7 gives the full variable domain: KAGVTQTPRYLIKTRGQQVTLSCSPISGHRSVSWYQQTPGQGLQFLFEYFSETQRNKGNFPGRFSGRQFSNSRSEMNVSTLELGDSALYLCASSLGQLPWHEQYFGPGTRLTVT.

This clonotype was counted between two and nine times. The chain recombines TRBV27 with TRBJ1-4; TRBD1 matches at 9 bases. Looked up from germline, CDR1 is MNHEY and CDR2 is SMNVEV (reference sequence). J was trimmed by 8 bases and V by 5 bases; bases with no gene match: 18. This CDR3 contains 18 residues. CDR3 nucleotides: TGTGCCAGCAGTCAGTCCTACCTTCCGGGACAGGGTCGGGAAAAACTGTTTTTT. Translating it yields CASSQSYLPGQGREKLFF.

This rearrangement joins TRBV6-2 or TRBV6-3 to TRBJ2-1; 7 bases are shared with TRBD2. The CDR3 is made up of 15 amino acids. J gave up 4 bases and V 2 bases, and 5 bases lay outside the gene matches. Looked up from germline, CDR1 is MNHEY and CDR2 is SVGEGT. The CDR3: CASSYGAGVYNEQFF. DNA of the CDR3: TGTGCCAGCAGTTACGGGGCGGGGGTATACAATGAGCAGTTCTTC.

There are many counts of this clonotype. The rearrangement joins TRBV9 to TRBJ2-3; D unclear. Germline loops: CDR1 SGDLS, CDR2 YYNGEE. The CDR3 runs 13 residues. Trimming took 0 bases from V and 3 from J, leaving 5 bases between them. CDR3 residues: CASSVATTDTQYF. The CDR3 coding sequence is TGTGCCAGCAGCGTAGCTACGACAGATACGCAGTATTTT.

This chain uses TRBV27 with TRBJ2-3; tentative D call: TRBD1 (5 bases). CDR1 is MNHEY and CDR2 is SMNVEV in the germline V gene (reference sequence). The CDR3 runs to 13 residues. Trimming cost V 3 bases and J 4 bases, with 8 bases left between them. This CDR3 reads CASSFRVADTQYF. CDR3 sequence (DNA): TGTGCCAGCAGTTTCAGGGTTGCAGATACGCAGTATTTT.